Listed below are T cell receptor beta chains from one sample, sequenced in a study of molecular identifiers for immune sequencing clone quantification. TCRdb passed the PCR reads through MiXCR, listing each CDR3 protein once. The sample shows 50,000 or so distinct CDR3 sequences, roughly 24% of them seen only once. Specimen: naive CD8+ T cells from blood, with Jurkat cell RNA spiked in. The receptors were gathered from a human donor in good health. Some libraries in this study had Jurkat cell RNA spiked in. The CDR3 runs from the conserved cysteine through the conserved F or W. D genes are given only for firm matches. Where a row states a size, it is once, few, many or the class of an expanded clone; other rows omit it.

size: -
D: -
V: TRBV7-6
J: TRBJ2-1
DNA: TGTGCCAGCAGCTCCAATAACAGGTTAGGGACCTACAATGAGCAGTTCTTC
CDR3: CASSSNNRLGTYNEQFF

size: many
D: -
V: TRBV7-9
J: TRBJ2-7
DNA: TGTGCCAGCAGCCACTTAGAGGGCGGGGACGAGCAGTACTTC
CDR3: CASSHLEGGDEQYF

size: -
D: TRBD1
V: TRBV4-3
J: TRBJ2-4
DNA: TGCGCCAGCAGCCAAGAGAGGGCGCCAGGGGGAATAGGTTTCAGGGACATTCAGTACTTC
CDR3: CASSQERAPGGIGFRDIQYF

size: many
D: -
V: TRBV4-3
J: TRBJ1-3
DNA: TGCGCCAGCAGCCAAGATTTCCTAAACTCTGGAAACACCATATATTTT
CDR3: CASSQDFLNSGNTIYF

size: many
D: -
V: TRBV6-1
J: TRBJ2-3
DNA: TGTGCCAGCAGTGATGTCAGGGAAGCCACAGATACGCAGTATTTT
CDR3: CASSDVREATDTQYF

size: few
D: TRBD1
V: TRBV9
J: TRBJ2-7
DNA: TGTGCCAGCAGCGTAGAAGACAGGGTGGAGGAGCAGTACTTC
CDR3: CASSVEDRVEEQYF

size: many
D: TRBD1
V: TRBV27
J: TRBJ1-1
DNA: TGTGCCACCCGACAGGGGCTCACCGGCTCTGAAGCTTTCTTT
CDR3: CATRQGLTGSEAFF

size: many
D: -
V: TRBV6-6
J: TRBJ2-6
DNA: TGTGCCAGCATCCCGAAGAGAGGGGAAGGGGCCAACGTCCTGACTTTC
CDR3: CASIPKRGEGANVLTF

size: many
D: -
V: TRBV28
J: TRBJ2-5
DNA: TGTGCCAGCAGTTTGGGGCGGGAAGAGACCCAGTACTTC
CDR3: CASSLGREETQYF

size: -
D: -
V: TRBV2
J: TRBJ1-3
DNA: TGTGCCAGCAGCAACCCTGGTGAGGCTCCGGGAGACACCATATATTTT
CDR3: CASSNPGEAPGDTIYF

size: many
D: -
V: TRBV30
J: TRBJ2-7
DNA: TGTGCCTGGAGCGCCGGACGGACCTACGAGCAGTACTTC
CDR3: CAWSAGRTYEQYF

size: many
D: -
V: TRBV9
J: TRBJ2-7
DNA: TGTGCCAGCAGCGTAGGGGGAGAGGCCACCTACGAGCAGTACTTC
CDR3: CASSVGGEATYEQYF

size: many
D: -
V: TRBV2
J: TRBJ2-5
DNA: TGTGCCAGCGCCGAGGGGGCGGGGGTGTACCAAGAGACCCAGTACTTC
CDR3: CASAEGAGVYQETQYF

size: many
D: -
V: TRBV5-6
J: TRBJ2-7
DNA: TGTGCCAGCAGCACGGGAAGCTCCTACGAGCAGTACTTC
CDR3: CASSTGSSYEQYF

size: many
D: TRBD1
V: TRBV10-2
J: TRBJ1-2
DNA: TGCGCCAGCGGGACAGGGAACTATGGCTACACCTTC
CDR3: CASGTGNYGYTF

size: few
D: TRBD2
V: TRBV14
J: TRBJ2-2
DNA: TGTGCCAGCAGCCAAGGAAGACGACTAGCGCCCAACACCGGGGAGCTGTTTTTT
CDR3: CASSQGRRLAPNTGELFF

size: -
D: -
V: TRBV7-2
J: TRBJ1-1
DNA: TGTGCCAGCCGCCCGGGGGATGGAGAAATAAACACTGAAGCTTTCTTT
CDR3: CASRPGDGEINTEAFF

size: many
D: TRBD1
V: TRBV5-4
J: TRBJ2-2
DNA: TGTGCCAGCAGCTTGGAACAGGGGGCGGAAGGAATGAACACCGGGGAGCTGTTTTTT
CDR3: CASSLEQGAEGMNTGELFF

size: -
D: TRBD2
V: TRBV7-6
J: TRBJ2-7
DNA: TGTGCCAGCAGCCCCGGGATAGCGGGGTATTACGAGCAGTACTTC
CDR3: CASSPGIAGYYEQYF

size: many
D: TRBD1
V: TRBV4-1
J: TRBJ2-7
DNA: TGCGCCAGCAGCCATCGGGACAGAGACTACGAGCAGTACTTC
CDR3: CASSHRDRDYEQYF

size: -
D: TRBD1
V: TRBV29-1
J: TRBJ2-3
DNA: TGCCGCGCCCCGGGCCCGGGGACAGCTACGCCGTATTTT
CDR3: CRAPGPGTATPYF

size: many
D: -
V: TRBV12-3/TRBV12-4
J: TRBJ2-5
DNA: TGTGCCAGCAGACCCGACTCGTACCAAGAGACCCAGTACTTC
CDR3: CASRPDSYQETQYF

size: many
D: -
V: TRBV6-2/TRBV6-3
J: TRBJ2-3
DNA: TGTGCCAGCAGTTACTCTCTAGGGGGGCGCCTCACAGATACGCAGTATTTT
CDR3: CASSYSLGGRLTDTQYF

size: many
D: -
V: TRBV4-3
J: TRBJ2-1
DNA: TGCGCCAGCAGCCAAGAAACCGGGTATGAGCAGTTCTTC
CDR3: CASSQETGYEQFF

size: many
D: -
V: TRBV3-2
J: TRBJ2-2
DNA: TGTGCCAGCAGCCAAGCATCTGCCGGGGAGCTGTTTTTT
CDR3: CASSQASAGELFF